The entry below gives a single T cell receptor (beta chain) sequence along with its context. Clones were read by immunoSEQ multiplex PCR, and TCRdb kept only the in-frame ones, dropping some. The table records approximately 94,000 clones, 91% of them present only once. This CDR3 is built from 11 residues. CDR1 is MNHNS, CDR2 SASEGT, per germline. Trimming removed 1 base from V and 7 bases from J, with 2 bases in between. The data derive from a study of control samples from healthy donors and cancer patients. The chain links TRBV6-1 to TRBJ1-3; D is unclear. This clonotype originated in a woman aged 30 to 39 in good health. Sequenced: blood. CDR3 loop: CASSEVNTIYF. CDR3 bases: TGTGCCAGCAGTGAAGTTAACACCATATATTTT.